This TCR beta chain was captured by sequencing in a study of neurological immune-mediated disorders. Study observations and caveats: The most TCR clonal expansion was seen in HTLV-1-associated myelopathy, and the least was seen in multiple sclerosis, which fell below healthy controls.

This clonotype was detected many times. Antigen: not known. Individuals who volunteered at a blood bank located in Maryland, USA, made up the group of healthy controls. The J segment lost 2 bases and the V segment lost 0 bases, leaving 1 base of the junction unmatched. This CDR3 is 16 amino acids long. CDR1 and CDR2 from the germline V gene are SGHRS and YFSETQ. TCRdb redid the calling of the 5' RACE reads with MiXCR, one entry per CDR3 protein. The data show 80,000 or so distinct CDR3 sequences, roughly 9.9% seen once. The TCR was taken from a man aged 50 to 60 in good health. The chain is built from TRBV5-1 and TRBJ2-2, with TRBD1 matching over 10 bases. What was sequenced was PBMCs. CDR3 loop: CASSLGQGANTGELFF. In DNA form, the CDR3 reads TGCGCCAGCAGCTTGGGACAGGGGGCAAACACCGGGGAGCTGTTTTTT.